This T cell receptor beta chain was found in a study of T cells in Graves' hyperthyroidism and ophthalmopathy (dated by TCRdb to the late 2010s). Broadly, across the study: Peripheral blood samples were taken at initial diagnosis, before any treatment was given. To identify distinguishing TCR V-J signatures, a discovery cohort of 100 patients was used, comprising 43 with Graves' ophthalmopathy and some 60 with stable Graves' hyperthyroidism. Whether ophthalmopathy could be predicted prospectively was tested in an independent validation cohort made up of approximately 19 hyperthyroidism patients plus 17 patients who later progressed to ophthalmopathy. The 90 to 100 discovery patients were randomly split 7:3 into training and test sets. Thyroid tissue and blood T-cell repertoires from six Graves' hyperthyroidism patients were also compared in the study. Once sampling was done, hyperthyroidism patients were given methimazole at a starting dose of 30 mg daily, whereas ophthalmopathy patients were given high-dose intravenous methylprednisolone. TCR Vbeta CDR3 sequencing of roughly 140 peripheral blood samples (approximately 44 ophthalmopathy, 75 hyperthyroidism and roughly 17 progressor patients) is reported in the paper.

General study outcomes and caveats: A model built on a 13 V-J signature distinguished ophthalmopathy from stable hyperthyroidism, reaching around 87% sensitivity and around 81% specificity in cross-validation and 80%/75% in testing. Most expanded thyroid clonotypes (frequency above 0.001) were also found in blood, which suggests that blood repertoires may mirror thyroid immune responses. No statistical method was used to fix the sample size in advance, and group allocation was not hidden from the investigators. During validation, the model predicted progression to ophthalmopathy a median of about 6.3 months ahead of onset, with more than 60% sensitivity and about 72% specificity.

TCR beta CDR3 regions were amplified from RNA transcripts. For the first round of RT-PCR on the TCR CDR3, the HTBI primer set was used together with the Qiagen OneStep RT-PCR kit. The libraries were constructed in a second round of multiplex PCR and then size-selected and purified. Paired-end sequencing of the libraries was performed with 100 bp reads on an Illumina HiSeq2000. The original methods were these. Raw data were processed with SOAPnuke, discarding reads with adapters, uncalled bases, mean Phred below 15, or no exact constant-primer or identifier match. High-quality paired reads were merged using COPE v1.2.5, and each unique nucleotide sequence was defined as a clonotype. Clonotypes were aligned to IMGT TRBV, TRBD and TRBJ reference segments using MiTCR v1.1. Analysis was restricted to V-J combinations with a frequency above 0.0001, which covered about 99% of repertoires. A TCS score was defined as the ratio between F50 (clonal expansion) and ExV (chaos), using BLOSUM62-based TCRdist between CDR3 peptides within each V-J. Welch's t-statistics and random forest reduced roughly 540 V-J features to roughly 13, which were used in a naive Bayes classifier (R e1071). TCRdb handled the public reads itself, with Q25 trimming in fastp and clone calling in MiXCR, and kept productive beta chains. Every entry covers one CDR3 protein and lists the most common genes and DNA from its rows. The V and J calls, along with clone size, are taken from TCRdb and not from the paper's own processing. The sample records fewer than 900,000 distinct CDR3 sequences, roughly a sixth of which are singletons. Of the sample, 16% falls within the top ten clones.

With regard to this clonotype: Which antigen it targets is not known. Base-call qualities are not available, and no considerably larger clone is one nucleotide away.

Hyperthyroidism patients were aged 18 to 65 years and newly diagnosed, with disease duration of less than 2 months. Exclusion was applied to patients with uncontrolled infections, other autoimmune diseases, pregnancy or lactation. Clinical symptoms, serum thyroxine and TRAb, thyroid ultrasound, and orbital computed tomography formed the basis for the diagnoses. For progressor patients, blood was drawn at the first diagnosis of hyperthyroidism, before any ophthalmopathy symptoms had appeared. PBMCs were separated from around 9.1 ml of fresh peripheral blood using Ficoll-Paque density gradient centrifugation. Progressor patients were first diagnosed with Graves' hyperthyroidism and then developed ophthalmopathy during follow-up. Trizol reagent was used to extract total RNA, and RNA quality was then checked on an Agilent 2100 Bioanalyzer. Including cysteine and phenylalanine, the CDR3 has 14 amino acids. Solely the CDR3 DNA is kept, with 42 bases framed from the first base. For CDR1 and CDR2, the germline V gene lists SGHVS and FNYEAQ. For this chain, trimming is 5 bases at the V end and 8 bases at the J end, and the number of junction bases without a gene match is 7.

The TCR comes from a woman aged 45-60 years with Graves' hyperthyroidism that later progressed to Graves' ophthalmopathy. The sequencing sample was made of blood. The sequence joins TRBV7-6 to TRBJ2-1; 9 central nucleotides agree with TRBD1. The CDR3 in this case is CASSKGQGIYEQFF. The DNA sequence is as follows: TGTGCCAGCAGCAAGGGACAGGGTATCTATGAGCAGTTCTTC.